The present T cell receptor (beta chain) was sequenced within a study of T cells in Graves' hyperthyroidism and ophthalmopathy. Whole-study context: Peripheral blood samples were taken at initial diagnosis, prior to any treatment. General study results and limits: Blood samples included most of the expanded thyroid clonotypes exceeding 0.001.

In its sample, this clonotype was seen many times. The antigen remains undetermined. It was RNA transcripts that yielded the amplified TCR beta CDR3 regions. The TCR CDR3 was amplified in a first-round RT-PCR using the HTBI primer set. TCRdb recomputed calls from the multiplex PCR reads with MiXCR, one row per CDR3 protein. The sample holds approximately 700,000 distinct CDR3 sequences, about 15% seen once. The authors deemed Graves' hyperthyroidism stable absent ophthalmopathy progression within 18 months. Patients aged 18 to 65 had newly diagnosed hyperthyroidism of under 2 months' duration. The TCR was taken from a man between 18 and 35 years old with Graves' hyperthyroidism. Sequences were obtained from blood.

The CDR3 is CASSPTGNSYEQYF. The CDR3 DNA sequence: TGTGCCAGCAGCCCAACCGGGAACTCCTACGAGCAGTACTTC. This sequence joins TRBV7-3 and TRBJ2-7; possibly TRBD2 for D (5 bases). The CDR3 contains 14 residues. V was shortened by 5 bases and J by 0 bases, with 11 bases between the two germline ends. The germline V gene encodes CDR1 SGHTA and CDR2 FQGTGA.